What follows is one T cell receptor beta chain and its context. CDR1 and CDR2 (germline): ENHRY, SYGVKD. The CDR3 has 16 amino acids. Trimming at V came to 3 bases and at J to 7 bases, leaving 11 bases not matched to a gene. The method was immunoSEQ multiplex PCR; TCRdb's version includes in-frame clones alone and lacks a portion of them. This sample carries roughly 90,000 clones, around 95% of them seen once, and the ten largest clones take around 0.22%. This record comes from a study of technical replicates of blood from a few donors. The sequence derives from a human donor in good health. Sequencing was carried out using T cells isolated from PBMCs. V is TRBV10-3 and J is TRBJ2-3; 9 nucleotides line up with TRBD2. CDR3 bases: TGTGCCATCAGTGACCCTAGCGGGGTGATACTGAATACGCAGTATTTT. It specifies CAISDPSGVILNTQYF.